The 3 T cell receptor beta chains below come from one sample, sequenced in a study of blood T cell repertoires in COVID-19. Only in-frame clones appear in the TCRdb table, and some are missing; sequencing was by immunoSEQ multiplex PCR. Seen here are 250,000 to 400,000 clones, about nine tenths observed once, and the top ten hold 2.5% to 3%. Sequenced: peripheral blood. The source is a woman aged 30 to 39 with COVID-19, enrolled during active disease.

DNA for the CDR3: TGTGCCAGCAGCCAAGATGCCACGGGGTCTAACTATGGCTACACCTTC. The encoded protein is CASSQDATGSNYGYTF. V is TRBV3-1 (or the pseudogene TRBV3-2) and J is TRBJ1-2; D is undetermined. Germline CDR1 is LGHDT and CDR2 is YNNKEL (reference sequence). CDR3 length equals 16 residues. V shed 0 bases and J shed 0 bases, with 11 bases lying between them.

The chain joins TRBV19 to TRBJ1-1; no reliable D call. Trimming cost V 1 base and J 1 base, with 13 bases left between them. Germline loops: CDR1 LNHDA, CDR2 SQIVND (reference sequence). CDR3 length equals 16 residues. The DNA for the CDR3 is TGTGCCAGTAGTATAGCGTCCGGGGTCGAGAACACTGAAGCTTTCTTT. This translates into CASSIASGVENTEAFF.

The chain employs TRBV29-1 and TRBJ1-1; TRBD1 matches at 7 bases. V dropped 2 bases and J dropped 0; count of bases not matched to a gene: 6. This CDR3 spans 15 amino acids. Germline V gene lookup returns CDR1 SQVTM and CDR2 ANQGSEA. In nucleotides, the CDR3 is TGCAGCGTTGAAAGGTCCGGGACAGTGAACACTGAAGCTTTCTTT. Protein sequence: CSVERSGTVNTEAFF.